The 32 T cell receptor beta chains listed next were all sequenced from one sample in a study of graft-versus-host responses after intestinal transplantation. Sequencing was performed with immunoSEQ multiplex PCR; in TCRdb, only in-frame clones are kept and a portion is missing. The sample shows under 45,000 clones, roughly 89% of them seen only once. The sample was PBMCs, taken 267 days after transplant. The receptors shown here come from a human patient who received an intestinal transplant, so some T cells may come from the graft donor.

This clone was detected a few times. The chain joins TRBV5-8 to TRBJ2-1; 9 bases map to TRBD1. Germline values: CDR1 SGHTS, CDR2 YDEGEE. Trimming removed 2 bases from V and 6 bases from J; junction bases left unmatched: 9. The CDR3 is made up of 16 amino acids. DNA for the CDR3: TGTGCCAGCAGCTTACCCGCCGGGACAGGGAGCAATGAGCAGTTCTTC. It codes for CASSLPAGTGSNEQFF.

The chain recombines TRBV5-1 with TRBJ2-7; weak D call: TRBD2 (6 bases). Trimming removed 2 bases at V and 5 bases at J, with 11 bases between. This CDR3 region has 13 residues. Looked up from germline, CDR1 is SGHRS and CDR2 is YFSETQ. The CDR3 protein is CASSLWGDHEQYF. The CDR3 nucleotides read TGCGCCAGCAGCTTATGGGGGGACCACGAGCAGTACTTC.

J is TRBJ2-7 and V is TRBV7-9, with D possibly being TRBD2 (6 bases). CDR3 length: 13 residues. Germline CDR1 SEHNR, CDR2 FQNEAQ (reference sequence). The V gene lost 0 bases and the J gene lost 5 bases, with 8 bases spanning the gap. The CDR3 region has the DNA TGTGCCAGCAGCTTAGCGGGGGGACACGAGCAGTACTTC. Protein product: CASSLAGGHEQYF. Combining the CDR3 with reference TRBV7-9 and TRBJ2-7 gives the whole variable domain DTGVSQNPRHKITKRGQNVTFRCDPISEHNRLYWYRQTLGQGPEFLTYFQNEAQLEKSRLLSDRFSAERPKGSFSTLEIQRTEQGDSAMYLCASSLAGGHEQYFGPGTRLTVT.

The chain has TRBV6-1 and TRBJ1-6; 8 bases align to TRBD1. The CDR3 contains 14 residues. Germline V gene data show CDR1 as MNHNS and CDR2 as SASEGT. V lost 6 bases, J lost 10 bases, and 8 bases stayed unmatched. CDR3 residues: CASRLDRGGSPLHF. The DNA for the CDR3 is TGTGCCAGCAGACTAGACAGGGGAGGATCACCCCTCCACTTT.

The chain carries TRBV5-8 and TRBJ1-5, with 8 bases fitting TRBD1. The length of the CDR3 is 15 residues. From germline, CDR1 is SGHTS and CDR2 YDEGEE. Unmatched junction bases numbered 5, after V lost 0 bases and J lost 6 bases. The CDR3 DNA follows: TGTGCCAGCAGCTTGGGACAGGGGTTGGGTCAGCCCCAGCATTTT. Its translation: CASSLGQGLGQPQHF.

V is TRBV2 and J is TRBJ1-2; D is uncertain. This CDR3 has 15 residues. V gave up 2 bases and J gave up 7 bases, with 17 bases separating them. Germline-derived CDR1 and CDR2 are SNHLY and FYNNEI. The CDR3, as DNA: TGTGCCAGCAGTGAAAGGCAGGCTGGGATAGGTGGCTACACCTTC. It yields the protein CASSERQAGIGGYTF.

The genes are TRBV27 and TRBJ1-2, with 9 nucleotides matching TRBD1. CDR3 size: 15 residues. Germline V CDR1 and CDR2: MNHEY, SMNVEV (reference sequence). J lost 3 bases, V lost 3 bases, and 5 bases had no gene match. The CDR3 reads CASSFQGQGDYGYTF. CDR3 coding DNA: TGTGCCAGCAGTTTTCAGGGACAGGGCGACTATGGCTACACCTTC.

DNA of the CDR3: TGTGCCAGCAGCTTGGGGGGACAGGGACACACTGAAGCTTTCTTT. Translation gives CASSLGGQGHTEAFF. The chain uses TRBV5-6 and TRBJ1-1; 9 bases fit TRBD1. The V and J ends lost 0 bases and 3 bases, in that order; junction bases with no gene match: 3. Germline CDR1 reads SGHDT; CDR2 reads YYEEEE. CDR3 length equals 15 residues.

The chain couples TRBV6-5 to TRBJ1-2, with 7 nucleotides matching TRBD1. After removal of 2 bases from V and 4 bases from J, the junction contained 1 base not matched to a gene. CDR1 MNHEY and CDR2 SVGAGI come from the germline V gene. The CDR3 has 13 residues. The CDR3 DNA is TGTGCCAGCAGTTACCCAGGGGGCTATGGCTACACCTTC. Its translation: CASSYPGGYGYTF.

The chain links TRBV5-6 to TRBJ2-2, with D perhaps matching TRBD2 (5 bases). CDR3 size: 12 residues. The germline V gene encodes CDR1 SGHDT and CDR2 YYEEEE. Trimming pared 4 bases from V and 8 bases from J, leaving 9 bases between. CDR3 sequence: CASSPRLGELFF. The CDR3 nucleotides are TGTGCCAGCAGCCCAAGACTAGGGGAGCTGTTTTTT.

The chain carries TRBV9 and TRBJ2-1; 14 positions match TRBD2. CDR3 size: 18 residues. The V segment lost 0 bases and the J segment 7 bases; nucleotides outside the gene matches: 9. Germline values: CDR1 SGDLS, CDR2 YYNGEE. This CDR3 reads CASSVATSGGASLNEQFF. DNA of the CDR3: TGTGCCAGCAGCGTAGCGACTAGCGGGGGGGCGTCTCTGAATGAGCAGTTCTTC.

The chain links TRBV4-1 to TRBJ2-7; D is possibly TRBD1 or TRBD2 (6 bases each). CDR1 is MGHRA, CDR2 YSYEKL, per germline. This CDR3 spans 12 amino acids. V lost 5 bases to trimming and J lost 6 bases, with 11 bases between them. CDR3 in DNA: TGCGCCAGCAGCTTACAGGGAGGCGAGCAGTACTTC. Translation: CASSLQGGEQYF.

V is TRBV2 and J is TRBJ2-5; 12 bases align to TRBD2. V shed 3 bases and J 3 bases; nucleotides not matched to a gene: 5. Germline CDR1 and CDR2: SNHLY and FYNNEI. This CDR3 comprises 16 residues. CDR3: CASSDGLAGTKETQYF. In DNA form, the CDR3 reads TGTGCCAGCAGTGATGGACTAGCGGGGACCAAAGAGACCCAGTACTTC.

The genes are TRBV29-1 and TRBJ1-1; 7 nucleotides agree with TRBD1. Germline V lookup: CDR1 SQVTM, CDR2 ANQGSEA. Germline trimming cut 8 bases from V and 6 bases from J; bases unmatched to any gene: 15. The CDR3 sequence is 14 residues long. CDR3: CSSVVQGVIAEAFF. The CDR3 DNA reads TGCAGCTCGGTCGTTCAGGGGGTAATCGCTGAAGCTTTCTTT.

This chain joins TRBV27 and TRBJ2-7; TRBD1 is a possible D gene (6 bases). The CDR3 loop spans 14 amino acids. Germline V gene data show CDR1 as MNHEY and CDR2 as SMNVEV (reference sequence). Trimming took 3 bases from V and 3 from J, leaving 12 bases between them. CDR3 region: CASSFRQGSYEQYF. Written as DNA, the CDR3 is TGTGCCAGCAGTTTTAGGCAGGGGAGCTACGAGCAGTACTTC.

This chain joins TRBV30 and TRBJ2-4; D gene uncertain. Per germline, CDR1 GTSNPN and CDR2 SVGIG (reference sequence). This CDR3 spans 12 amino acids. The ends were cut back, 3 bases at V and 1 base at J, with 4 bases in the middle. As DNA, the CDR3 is TGTGCCTGGAGCGGGGCCAAAAACATTCAGTACTTC. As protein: CAWSGAKNIQYF.

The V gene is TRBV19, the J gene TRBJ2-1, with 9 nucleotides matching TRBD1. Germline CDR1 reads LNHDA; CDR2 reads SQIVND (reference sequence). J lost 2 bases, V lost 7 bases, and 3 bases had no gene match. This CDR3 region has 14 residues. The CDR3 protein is CASKDRGTYNEQFF. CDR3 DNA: TGTGCCAGTAAGGACAGGGGAACCTACAATGAGCAGTTCTTC.

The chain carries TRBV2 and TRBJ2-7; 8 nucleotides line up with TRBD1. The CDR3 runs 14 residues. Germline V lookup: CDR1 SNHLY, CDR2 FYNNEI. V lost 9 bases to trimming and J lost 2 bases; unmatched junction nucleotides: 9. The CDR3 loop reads CARQGASSTYEQYF. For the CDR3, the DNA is TGTGCCAGGCAGGGGGCCTCGTCCACCTACGAGCAGTACTTC.

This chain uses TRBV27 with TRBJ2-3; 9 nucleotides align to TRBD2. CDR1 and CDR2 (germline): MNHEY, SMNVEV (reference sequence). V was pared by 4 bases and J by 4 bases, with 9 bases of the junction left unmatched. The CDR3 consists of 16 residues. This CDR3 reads CASSSSTTSGSDTQYF. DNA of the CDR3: TGTGCCAGCAGTTCCTCGACGACTAGCGGTTCAGATACGCAGTATTTT.

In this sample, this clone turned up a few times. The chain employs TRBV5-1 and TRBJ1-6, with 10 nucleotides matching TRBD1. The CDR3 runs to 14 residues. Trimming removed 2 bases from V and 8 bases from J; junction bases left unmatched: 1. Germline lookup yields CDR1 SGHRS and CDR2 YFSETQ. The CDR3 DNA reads TGCGCCAGCAGCTTTGGACAGGGGGATTCACCCCTCCACTTT. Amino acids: CASSFGQGDSPLHF.

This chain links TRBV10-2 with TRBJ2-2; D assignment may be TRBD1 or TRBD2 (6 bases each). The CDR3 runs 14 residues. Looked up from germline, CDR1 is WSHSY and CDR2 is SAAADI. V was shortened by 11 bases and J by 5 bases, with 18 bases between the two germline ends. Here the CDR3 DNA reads TGCGCCTCCGACTCCGGGGGCAGAACCGGGGAGCTGTTTTTT. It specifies CASDSGGRTGELFF.

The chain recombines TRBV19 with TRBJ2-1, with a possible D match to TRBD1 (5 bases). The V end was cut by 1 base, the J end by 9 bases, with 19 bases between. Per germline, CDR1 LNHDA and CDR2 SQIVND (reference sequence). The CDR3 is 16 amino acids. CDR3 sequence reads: CASSIGTDITSGEQFF. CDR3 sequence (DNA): TGTGCCAGTAGTATAGGGACGGACATAACATCGGGTGAGCAGTTCTTC.

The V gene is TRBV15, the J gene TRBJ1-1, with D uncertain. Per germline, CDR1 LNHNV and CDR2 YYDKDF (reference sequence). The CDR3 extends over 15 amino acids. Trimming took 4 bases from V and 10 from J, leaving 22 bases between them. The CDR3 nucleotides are TGTGCCACCAGCATTTATACGGCCCCTCCAAGAGGAGCTTTCTTT. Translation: CATSIYTAPPRGAFF.

CDR3 DNA sequence: TGTGCCATCAGTGATCCCGGGACAAACCGTAACTATGGCTACACCTTC. This sequence encodes CAISDPGTNRNYGYTF. The chain combines TRBV10-3 with TRBJ1-2; maybe TRBD1 (6 bases). The CDR3 contains 16 residues. Trimming took off 3 bases at V and 1 base at J, with 15 bases between the two ends. Germline V gives CDR1 ENHRY, CDR2 SYGVKD.

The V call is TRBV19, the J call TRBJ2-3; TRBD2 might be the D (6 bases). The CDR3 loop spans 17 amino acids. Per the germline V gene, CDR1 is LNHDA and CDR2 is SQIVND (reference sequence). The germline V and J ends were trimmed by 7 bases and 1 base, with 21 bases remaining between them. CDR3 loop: CASTELGTARGTDTQYF. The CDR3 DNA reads TGTGCCAGTACCGAACTCGGGACTGCTCGGGGCACAGATACGCAGTATTTT.

The CDR3, as DNA: TGCGCCAGCAGCTTGGCCGGGGATAGCAATCAGCCCCAGCATTTT. Amino acids: CASSLAGDSNQPQHF. This chain uses TRBV5-1 with TRBJ1-5; D is unclear. Germline V gene sequence: CDR1 SGHRS, CDR2 YFSETQ. The CDR3 runs to 15 residues. The V end lost 0 bases, the J end lost 0 bases, and 7 bases lay between the germline ends.

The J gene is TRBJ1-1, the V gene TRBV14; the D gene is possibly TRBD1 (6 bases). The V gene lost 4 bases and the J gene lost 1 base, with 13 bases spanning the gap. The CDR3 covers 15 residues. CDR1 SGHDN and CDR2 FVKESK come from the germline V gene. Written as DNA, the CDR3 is TGTGCCAGCAGCCGTTTAGGAGGGGGGAACACTGAAGCTTTCTTT. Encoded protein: CASSRLGGGNTEAFF.

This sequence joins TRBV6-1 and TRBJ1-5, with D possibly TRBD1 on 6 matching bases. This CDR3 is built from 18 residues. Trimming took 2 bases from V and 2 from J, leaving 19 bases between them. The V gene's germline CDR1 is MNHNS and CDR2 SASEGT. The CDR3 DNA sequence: TGTGCCAGCAGTGAATGGAAGCAGGGGTATAAGCGCAATCAGCCCCAGCATTTT. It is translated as CASSEWKQGYKRNQPQHF.

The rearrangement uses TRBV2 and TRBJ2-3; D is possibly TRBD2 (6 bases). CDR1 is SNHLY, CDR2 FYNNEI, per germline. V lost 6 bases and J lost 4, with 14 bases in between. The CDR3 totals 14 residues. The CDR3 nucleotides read TGTGCCAGCAGGGGAACTAGCTTAGCAGATACGCAGTATTTT. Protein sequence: CASRGTSLADTQYF.

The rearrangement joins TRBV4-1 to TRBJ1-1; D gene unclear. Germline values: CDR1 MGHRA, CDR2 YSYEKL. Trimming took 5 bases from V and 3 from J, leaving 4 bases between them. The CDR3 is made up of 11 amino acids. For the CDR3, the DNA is TGCGCCAGCAGCGACGACACTGAAGCTTTCTTT. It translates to CASSDDTEAFF.

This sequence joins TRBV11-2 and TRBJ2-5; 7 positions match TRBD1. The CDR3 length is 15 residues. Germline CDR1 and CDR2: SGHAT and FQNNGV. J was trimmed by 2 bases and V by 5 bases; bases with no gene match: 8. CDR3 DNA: TGTGCCAGCAGCCTGTCGGGGACAGTACAAGAGACCCAGTACTTC. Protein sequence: CASSLSGTVQETQYF.

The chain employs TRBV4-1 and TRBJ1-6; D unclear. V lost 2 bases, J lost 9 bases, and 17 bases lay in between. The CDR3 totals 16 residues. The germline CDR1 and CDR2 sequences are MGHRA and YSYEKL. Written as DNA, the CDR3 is TGCGCCAGCAGCCAAAAAGGCCCCTTCCCGGCTTCACCCCTCCACTTT. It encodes CASSQKGPFPASPLHF.